The clone carrying this T cell receptor beta chain has a handful of counts. In the authors' workflow: Cell counts per sample came from amplifying reference gene primers. The repertoire was sequenced with immunoSEQ multiplex PCR; TCRdb's copy has only in-frame clones and lacks some. The DNA was the basis for D and trimming; V, J and clone size are from that table. The sample includes approximately 390,000 clones, more than 70% of them seen just once. Unmatched junction bases numbered 14, after V lost 6 bases and J lost 6 bases. The CDR3 loop spans 16 amino acids. Germline assignment: CDR1 LNHDA and CDR2 SQIVND (reference sequence). The Seattle patients joined while their infection was active and were tracked longitudinally afterward. These data are taken from a study of blood T cell repertoires in COVID-19. Background on the study: Nucleic acid was either cDNA or gDNA, and it came from T cells, B-cell-depleted T cells, or PBMCs.

Sequenced: peripheral blood. This sequence was found in a woman in her sixties or seventies with COVID-19, enrolled during active disease. The rearrangement uses TRBV19 and TRBJ1-3, with TRBD1 matching over 7 bases. The CDR3 nucleotides read TGTGCCAGTAGGATTACGCCTACAGGGGAGGAAAACACCATATATTTT. It encodes CASRITPTGEENTIYF.